The 20 T cell receptor beta chains reported below all come from one sample, sequenced in a study of shared clonotypes between healthy human individuals (dated by TCRdb to 2018 to 2020). Libraries were built with the immunoSEQ multiplex PCR assay. What TCRdb holds here is the immuneACCESS table cut down to in-frame rearrangements. Part of the clones is not present; checked against another copy, under half of the missing clones reflect an unresolved V gene, and the others are unexplained. This sample gives 650,000 to 800,000 clones in total; over 55% of them show up just once. Of the sample, 1.8% falls within the top ten clones. The sample comprised memory CD4+ T cells sorted from blood. The sample's cell subset or site, from its label and the paper: CD45RA-negative fraction. These receptors all stem from a woman aged 25 to 39 in good health.

V usage is TRBV7-9 and J usage is TRBJ1-5, with a tentative D call TRBD1 (6 bases). The CDR3 consists of 14 residues. Germline CDR1 SEHNR, CDR2 FQNEAQ (reference sequence). V lost 5 bases and J 4 bases, leaving 12 bases between the germline ends. CDR3 nucleotide sequence: TGTGCCAGCAGCGCCATAACAGGGAATCAGCCCCAGCATTTT. It yields the protein CASSAITGNQPQHF.

V and J are TRBV7-8 and TRBJ2-1, with D perhaps TRBD2 (7 bases). Germline-derived CDR1 and CDR2 are SGHVS and FQNEAQ. The V gene lost 5 bases and the J gene lost 4 bases, with 21 bases spanning the gap. CDR3 length: 17 amino acids. CDR3 coding DNA: TGTGCCAGCAGCATCAATCCCCGGGGGGCGGGATACAATGAGCAGTTCTTC. It yields the protein CASSINPRGAGYNEQFF.

This rearrangement joins TRBV19 to TRBJ1-1; 8 bases are shared with TRBD1. The CDR3 runs 15 residues. V lost 5 bases, J lost 0 bases, and 5 bases stayed unmatched. Per germline, CDR1 LNHDA and CDR2 SQIVND (reference sequence). The DNA of the CDR3 is TGTGCCAGTAGTGACAGGGGAGGGGTGAACACTGAAGCTTTCTTT. It encodes CASSDRGGVNTEAFF.

This chain links TRBV6-6 with TRBJ1-5; 7 bases agree with TRBD1. The J segment lost 1 base and the V segment lost 2 bases, leaving 2 bases of the junction unmatched. Germline V lookup: CDR1 MNHNY, CDR2 SVGAGI (reference sequence). The CDR3 consists of 15 residues. CDR3 nucleotides: TGTGCCAGCAGTTACGCGGGACAGAGCAATCAGCCCCAGCATTTT. Translation gives CASSYAGQSNQPQHF.

This sequence joins TRBV5-4 and TRBJ1-2, with D tentatively TRBD1 (6 bases). V was trimmed by 4 bases and J by 8 bases, leaving 12 bases between them. Looked up from germline, CDR1 is SGHNT and CDR2 is YYREEE (reference sequence). This CDR3 spans 12 amino acids. In DNA form, the CDR3 reads TGTGCCAGCAGCCAGAGTCAGGGGGGCTACACCTTC. Amino acids: CASSQSQGGYTF.

The gene calls are TRBV6-5 and TRBJ2-2, with TRBD2 as a possible D gene (5 bases). The CDR3 consists of 15 residues. V was clipped by 7 bases and J by 4 bases, with 16 bases between them. The germline V gene has CDR1 MNHEY and CDR2 SVGAGI. As DNA, the CDR3 is TGTGCCAGCAAGGCGGAAGCCCGGGGCACCGGGGAGCTGTTTTTT. The encoded protein is CASKAEARGTGELFF.

This clone was counted ten times or more. The J gene is TRBJ2-2, the V gene TRBV10-1; tentative D call: TRBD1 (5 bases). This CDR3 is 13 amino acids long. Germline loops: CDR1 WNHNN, CDR2 SYGVQD (reference sequence). Trimming removed 6 bases from V and 1 base from J, with 6 bases in between. The CDR3 loop is CASSTGNTGELFF. The CDR3, as DNA: TGCGCCAGCAGCACAGGGAACACCGGGGAGCTGTTTTTT.

This chain links TRBV28 with TRBJ2-2; D is possibly TRBD2 (5 bases). Looked up from germline, CDR1 is MDHEN and CDR2 is SYDVKM. Trimming took 6 bases from V and 4 from J, leaving 15 bases between them. This CDR3 comprises 15 residues. The CDR3 coding sequence is TGTGCCAGCAGCCCCGGGATCCTGGGCACCGGGGAGCTGTTTTTT. This translates into CASSPGILGTGELFF.

The sample holds one count of this clone. The V gene is TRBV2, the J gene TRBJ2-7; TRBD2 aligns across 8 bases. Trimming at V came to 5 bases and at J to 6 bases, leaving 6 bases not matched to a gene. This CDR3 spans 13 amino acids. Germline V gene data show CDR1 as SNHLY and CDR2 as FYNNEI. The CDR3 region is CASSLVGTSEQYF. For the CDR3, the DNA is TGTGCCAGCAGTTTGGTCGGGACTAGCGAGCAGTACTTC.

This clone showed up just a few times. The rearrangement links TRBV5-1 to TRBJ1-2, with 7 bases fitting TRBD1. Per germline, CDR1 SGHRS and CDR2 YFSETQ. The CDR3 is made up of 15 amino acids. The V and J ends lost 4 bases and 1 base, in that order; junction bases with no gene match: 7. The CDR3 is CASSPGQPLNYGYTF. CDR3 bases: TGCGCCAGCAGCCCGGGACAGCCACTTAACTATGGCTACACCTTC.

The chain combines TRBV27 with TRBJ2-1; 8 bases are a match to TRBD1. The CDR3 covers 13 residues. The V and J ends lost 4 bases and 8 bases, in that order; junction bases with no gene match: 4. Germline CDR1 reads MNHEY; CDR2 reads SMNVEV (reference sequence). This CDR3 reads CASSWRQGYEQFF. CDR3 nucleotides: TGTGCCAGCAGTTGGAGACAGGGGTATGAGCAGTTCTTC.

J is TRBJ2-2 and V is TRBV27; 8 bases fit TRBD2. This CDR3 comprises 15 residues. CDR1 and CDR2 from the germline V gene are MNHEY and SMNVEV (reference sequence). Germline trimming cut 6 bases from V and 6 bases from J; bases unmatched to any gene: 9. CDR3 loop: CASRPGTRRSGELFF. CDR3 in DNA: TGTGCCAGCAGGCCCGGGACTAGAAGGTCCGGGGAGCTGTTTTTT.

This clone was seen more than once but under ten times. This rearrangement joins TRBV2 to TRBJ1-1; the D gene is possibly TRBD1 (5 bases). Trimming shortened V by 8 bases and J by 0 bases, and 7 bases separated the two germline ends. Germline values: CDR1 SNHLY, CDR2 FYNNEI. CDR3 length: 12 amino acids. CDR3 DNA: TGTGCCAGCGACAGCATGAACACTGAAGCTTTCTTT. It is translated as CASDSMNTEAFF.

A remark on this clone: This likely stems from a read error, as it lies one base from a far larger clone. The chain has TRBV15 and TRBJ2-3; 7 nucleotides align to TRBD2. Germline loops: CDR1 LNHNV, CDR2 YYDKDF (reference sequence). Trimming cost V 5 bases and J 4 bases; bases outside gene matches: 9. The CDR3 length is 15 residues. This CDR3 reads CATSPGRAGSDTQYF. The CDR3 DNA is TGTGCCACCAGCCCGGGGAGGGCGGGTTCAGATACGCAGTATTTT.

J is TRBJ2-5 and V is TRBV6-5; D perhaps matches TRBD2 (6 bases). The V end was cut by 2 bases, the J end by 4 bases, with 14 bases between. The V gene's germline CDR1 is MNHEY and CDR2 SVGAGI. The length of the CDR3 is 15 residues. CDR3 DNA: TGTGCCAGCAGTTACGGTCACGGGAGCCCAGAGACCCAGTACTTC. This codes for CASSYGHGSPETQYF.

The chain joins TRBV2 to TRBJ1-2; D possibly corresponds to TRBD1 (5 bases). Per the germline V gene, CDR1 is SNHLY and CDR2 is FYNNEI. CDR3 length: 14 amino acids. The germline V and J ends were trimmed by 6 bases and 4 bases, with 15 bases remaining between them. The CDR3 DNA reads as TGTGCCAGCAGGGACCGGAGGGGCGGCTATGGCTACACCTTC. Residues: CASRDRRGGYGYTF. The whole variable domain, filled in from reference TRBV2 and TRBJ1-2, reads EPEVTQTPSHQVTQMGQEVILRCVPISNHLYFYWYRQILGQKVEFLVSFYNNEISEKSEIFDDQFSVERPDGSNFTLKIRSTKLEDSAMYFCASRDRRGGYGYTFGSGTRLTVV.

The chain combines TRBV29-1 with TRBJ2-1; either TRBD1 or TRBD2 may fit D (5 bases each). The length of the CDR3 is 13 residues. V was cut by 7 bases and J by 7 bases, with 17 bases left in between. The germline V gene has CDR1 SQVTM and CDR2 ANQGSEA. CDR3 sequence: CSAGDGRLNEQFF. The CDR3 nucleotides are TGCAGCGCCGGGGACGGAAGGCTGAATGAGCAGTTCTTC.

This CDR3 reads CASSKEGISGVYQPQHF. DNA of the CDR3: TGTGCCAGCAGCAAAGAGGGAATTTCCGGGGTTTATCAGCCCCAGCATTTT. The V call is TRBV21-1, the J call TRBJ1-5. TRBV21-1 is described as a pseudogene. The CDR3 runs to 17 residues.

This chain joins TRBV28 and TRBJ2-1, with 12 bases fitting TRBD2. V lost 6 bases and J lost 7; bases outside the gene matches: 10. The CDR3 is 16 residues long. Germline CDR1 and CDR2: MDHEN and SYDVKM. CDR3 nucleotide sequence: TGTGCCAGCAGCTGCCGACTAGCGGGAGTATTTAATGAGCAGTTCTTC. It translates to CASSCRLAGVFNEQFF.

The chain recombines TRBV5-1 with TRBJ2-7; 8 nucleotides align to TRBD2. Looked up from germline, CDR1 is SGHRS and CDR2 is YFSETQ. The CDR3 is 14 residues long. The ends lost 4 bases at V and 3 bases at J; junction bases unmatched: 6. CDR3 nucleotide sequence: TGCGCCAGCAGCCGGCCCGGGACTAGCTACGAGCAGTACTTC. It encodes CASSRPGTSYEQYF.